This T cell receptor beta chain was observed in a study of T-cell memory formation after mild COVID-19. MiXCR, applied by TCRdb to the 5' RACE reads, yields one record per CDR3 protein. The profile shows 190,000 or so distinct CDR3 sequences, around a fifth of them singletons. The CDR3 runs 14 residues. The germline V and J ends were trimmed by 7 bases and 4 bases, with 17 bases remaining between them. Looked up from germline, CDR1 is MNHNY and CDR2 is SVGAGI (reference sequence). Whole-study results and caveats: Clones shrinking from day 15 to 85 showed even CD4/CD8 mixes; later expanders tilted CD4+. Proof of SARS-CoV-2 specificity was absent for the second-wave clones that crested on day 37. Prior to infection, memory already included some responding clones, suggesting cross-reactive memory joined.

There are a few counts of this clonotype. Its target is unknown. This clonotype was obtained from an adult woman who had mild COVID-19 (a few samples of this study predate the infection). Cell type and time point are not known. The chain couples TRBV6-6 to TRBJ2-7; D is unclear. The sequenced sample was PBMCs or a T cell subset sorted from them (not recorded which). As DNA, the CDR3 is TGTGCCAGCAAATCAGACAAGAGCTCTTACGAGCAGTACTTC. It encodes CASKSDKSSYEQYF.